These T cell receptor beta chains were read from a single sample in a study of response to subunit inactivated influenza vaccine. In TCRdb, the RT-PCR reads were re-called with MiXCR into one record per CDR3 protein. The sample lists roughly 500,000 distinct CDR3 sequences; about 17% were seen once. The starting material was CD4+ T cells sorted from PBMCs, obtained 23 to 25 months after vaccination. These TCRs come from a man between 50 and 69 years old who received an inactivated influenza vaccine. The CDR3 runs from the conserved cysteine through the conserved F or W. A D gene is named only where the DNA matches it firmly. For some rows the clone size is stated as once, few or many, or as a class when expanded; others skip it.

-,-,TRBV7-2,TRBJ1-4,15,CASSLFGPTNEKLSF,TGTGCCAGCAGCTTATTCGGCCCAACTAATGAAAAACTGTCTTTT
-,-,TRBV4-3,TRBJ2-3,15,CASSQEHRGTDTQYF,TGCGCCAGCAGCCAAGAACACAGGGGCACAGATACGCAGTATTTT
-,-,TRBV29-1,TRBJ1-1,12,CSVGQMNTEAFF,TGCAGCGTTGGGCAGATGAACACTGAAGCTTTCTTT
-,-,TRBV6-5,TRBJ1-1,14,CASSYGNLVTEAFF,TGTGCCAGCAGTTACGGAAACCTGGTCACTGAAGCTTTCTTT
many,-,TRBV20-1,TRBJ2-3,14,CSAIQGRGTDTQYF,TGCAGTGCTATACAGGGCAGGGGCACAGATACGCAGTATTTT
-,-,TRBV20-1,TRBJ2-5,15,CSARDGVRGQETQYF,TGCAGTGCTAGAGACGGCGTTAGGGGGCAAGAGACCCAGTACTTC
few,-,TRBV20-1,TRBJ2-3,14,CSASHNQGTDTQYF,TGCAGTGCTAGTCACAACCAGGGCACAGATACGCAGTATTTT
many,TRBD1,TRBV5-1,TRBJ2-5,14,CASSPGTAQETQYF,TGCGCCAGCAGCCCAGGGACAGCCCAAGAGACCCAGTACTTC
-,TRBD1,TRBV27,TRBJ1-2,16,CASSPSGTGLTYGYTF,TGTGCCAGCAGTCCGTCCGGGACAGGGTTAACCTATGGCTACACCTTC
-,-,TRBV28,TRBJ2-7,13,CASSISAAYEQYF,TGTGCCAGCAGTATCAGCGCGGCCTACGAGCAGTACTTC
few,-,TRBV9,TRBJ1-3,15,CASSPDSYSGNTIYF,TGTGCCAGCAGCCCGGACAGCTACTCTGGAAACACCATATATTTT
-,TRBD1,TRBV7-2,TRBJ2-7,15,CASSFRQGASYEQYF,TGTGCCAGCAGCTTCCGACAGGGGGCCTCCTACGAGCAGTACTTC
few,-,TRBV12-5,TRBJ2-5,12,CASGLEVRTQYF,TGTGCTAGTGGGCTGGAGGTGAGGACCCAGTACTTC
-,-,TRBV6-5,TRBJ2-7,14,CAGSYLGAADEQYF,TGTGCCGGCAGTTACCTGGGGGCAGCTGACGAGCAGTACTTC
few,-,TRBV6-1,TRBJ1-6,14,CASRGRAGNSPLHF,TGTGCCAGCAGGGGCAGGGCAGGGAATTCACCCCTCCACTTT
-,-,TRBV7-2,TRBJ2-7,15,CASSLVGGDSYEQYF,TGTGCCAGCAGCTTAGTGGGTGGGGACTCCTACGAGCAGTACTTC
few,TRBD2,TRBV20-1,TRBJ2-1,18,CSAGTGLAGPSSYNEQFF,TGCAGTGCTGGAACGGGACTAGCGGGTCCAAGCTCCTACAATGAGCAGTTCTTC
-,TRBD2,TRBV25-1,TRBJ2-7,16,CASRETTGLAGSAQYF,TGTGCCAGCAGAGAGACCACGGGACTAGCGGGAAGTGCGCAGTACTTC
-,TRBD2,TRBV4-3,TRBJ2-7,15,CASSRTSAGSNEQYF,TGCGCCAGCAGCCGGACTAGCGCAGGGAGCAACGAGCAGTACTTC
-,-,TRBV10-3,TRBJ2-7,12,CAISIKAYEQYF,TGTGCCATCAGTATTAAAGCCTACGAGCAGTACTTC
-,TRBD1,TRBV20-1,TRBJ1-4,15,CSAQLQGALNEKLFF,TGCAGTGCTCAATTACAGGGGGCGCTTAATGAAAAACTGTTTTTT
-,TRBD1,TRBV7-2,TRBJ2-5,14,CASSTRQGWETQYF,TGTGCCAGCAGCACGAGACAGGGCTGGGAGACCCAGTACTTC
-,TRBD2,TRBV2,TRBJ2-1,15,CASSEGTSSRSEQFF,TGTGCCAGCAGTGAAGGGACTAGCTCTCGGAGTGAGCAGTTCTTC
-,TRBD1,TRBV10-1,TRBJ2-1,16,CASSYGTAKGLNEQFF,TGCGCCAGCAGTTACGGGACAGCGAAAGGACTCAATGAGCAGTTCTTC
few,TRBD1,TRBV20-1,TRBJ1-1,15,CSARLQGESNTEAFF,TGCAGTGCTAGGCTGCAGGGGGAGTCCAACACTGAAGCTTTCTTT
few,-,TRBV7-9,TRBJ2-7,13,CASSYGGLYEQYF,TGTGCCAGCAGCTATGGGGGCCTCTACGAGCAGTACTTC
few,-,TRBV12-3/TRBV12-4,TRBJ2-4,16,CASSLGVTLAKNIQYF,TGTGCCAGCAGTTTAGGTGTTACCCTAGCCAAAAACATTCAGTACTTC
few,-,TRBV20-1,TRBJ2-2,14,CSAKRKINTGELFF,TGCAGTGCTAAACGGAAGATTAACACCGGGGAGCTGTTTTTT
few,-,TRBV28,TRBJ2-7,15,CASSSPWGTSYEQYF,TGTGCCAGCAGTTCCCCCTGGGGGACCTCCTACGAGCAGTACTTC
-,-,TRBV20-1,TRBJ1-4,14,CSAPAGVGDEKLFF,TGCAGTGCTCCCGCGGGGGTCGGGGATGAAAAACTGTTTTTT
-,-,TRBV9,TRBJ1-1,16,CASSPRGVGMNTEAFF,TGTGCCAGCAGCCCCCGGGGGGTGGGCATGAACACTGAAGCTTTCTTT
-,-,TRBV5-1,TRBJ2-3,13,CASSLSDIDTQYF,TGCGCCAGCAGCCTCTCTGATATAGATACGCAGTATTTT